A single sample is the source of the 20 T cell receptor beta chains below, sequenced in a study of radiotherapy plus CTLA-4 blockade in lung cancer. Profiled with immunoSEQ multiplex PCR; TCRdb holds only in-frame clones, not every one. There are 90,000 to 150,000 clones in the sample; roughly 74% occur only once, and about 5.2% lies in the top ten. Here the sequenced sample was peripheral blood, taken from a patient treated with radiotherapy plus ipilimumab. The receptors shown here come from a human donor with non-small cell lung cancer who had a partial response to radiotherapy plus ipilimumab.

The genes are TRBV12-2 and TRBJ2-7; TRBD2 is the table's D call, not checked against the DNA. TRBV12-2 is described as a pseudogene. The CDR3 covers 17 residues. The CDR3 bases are TGTGCAAGTCGCTTAGCGTTCGGGACTACCGGCCTCTACGAGCAGTACTTC. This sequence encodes CASRLAFGTTGLYEQYF.

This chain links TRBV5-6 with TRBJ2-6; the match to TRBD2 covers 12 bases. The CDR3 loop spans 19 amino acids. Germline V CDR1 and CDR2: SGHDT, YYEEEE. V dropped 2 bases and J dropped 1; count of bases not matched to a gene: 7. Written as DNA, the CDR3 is TGTGCCAGCAGCTTCCGGACTAGCGGGACGATATCTGGGGCCAACGTCCTGACTTTC. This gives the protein CASSFRTSGTISGANVLTF. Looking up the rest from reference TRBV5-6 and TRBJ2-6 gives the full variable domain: DAGVTQSPTHLIKTRGQQVTLRCSPKSGHDTVSWYQQALGQGPQFIFQYYEEEERQRGNFPDRFSGHQFPNYSSELNVNALLLGDSALYLCASSFRTSGTISGANVLTFGAGSRLTVL.

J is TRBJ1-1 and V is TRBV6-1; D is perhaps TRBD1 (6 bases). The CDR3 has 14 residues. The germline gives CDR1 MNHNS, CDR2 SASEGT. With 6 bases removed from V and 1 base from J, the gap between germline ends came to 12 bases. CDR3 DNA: TGTGCCAGCAGGAGGGGGGGGTCGAACACTGAAGCTTTCTTT. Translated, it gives CASRRGGSNTEAFF.

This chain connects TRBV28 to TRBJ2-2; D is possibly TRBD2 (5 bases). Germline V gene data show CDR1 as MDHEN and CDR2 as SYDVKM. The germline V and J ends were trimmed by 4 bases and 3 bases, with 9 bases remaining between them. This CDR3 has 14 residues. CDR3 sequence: CASSSSGDTGELFF. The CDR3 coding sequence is TGTGCCAGCAGTTCGAGCGGAGACACCGGGGAGCTGTTTTTT.

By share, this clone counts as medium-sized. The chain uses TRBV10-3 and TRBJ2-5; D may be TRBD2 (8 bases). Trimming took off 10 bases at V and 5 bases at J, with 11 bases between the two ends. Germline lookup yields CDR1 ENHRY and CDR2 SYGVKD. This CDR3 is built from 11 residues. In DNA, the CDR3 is TGTGCCACGGGAGGGGGCGAGACCCAGTACTTC. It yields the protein CATGGGETQYF.

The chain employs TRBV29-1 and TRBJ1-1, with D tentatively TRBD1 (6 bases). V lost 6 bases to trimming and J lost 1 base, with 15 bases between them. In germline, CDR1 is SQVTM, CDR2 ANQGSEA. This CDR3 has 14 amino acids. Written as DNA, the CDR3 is TGCAGCGTGGCCCCCGGGACAAGGAACACTGAAGCTTTCTTT. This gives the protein CSVAPGTRNTEAFF. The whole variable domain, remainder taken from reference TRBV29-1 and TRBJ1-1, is SAVISQKPSRDICQRGTSLTIQCQVDSQVTMMFWYRQQPGQSLTLIATANQGSEATYESGFVIDKFPISRPNLTFSTLTVSNMSPEDSSIYLCSVAPGTRNTEAFFGQGTRLTVV.

CDR3 nucleotides: TGTGCCAGCAGTTTCCGGAGGGCAACTAATGAAAAACTGTTTTTT. This encodes CASSFRRATNEKLFF. The rearrangement links TRBV27 to TRBJ1-4; D remains unclear. The germline V and J ends were trimmed by 3 bases and 0 bases, with 8 bases remaining between them. The CDR3 spans 15 residues. CDR1 is MNHEY and CDR2 is SMNVEV in the germline V gene (reference sequence).

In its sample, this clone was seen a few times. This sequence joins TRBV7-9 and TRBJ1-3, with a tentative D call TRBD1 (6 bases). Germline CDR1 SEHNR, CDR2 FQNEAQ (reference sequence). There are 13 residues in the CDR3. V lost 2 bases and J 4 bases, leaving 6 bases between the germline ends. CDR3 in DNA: TGTGCCAGCAGCTTACAGGGGGGAAACACCATATATTTT. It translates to CASSLQGGNTIYF.

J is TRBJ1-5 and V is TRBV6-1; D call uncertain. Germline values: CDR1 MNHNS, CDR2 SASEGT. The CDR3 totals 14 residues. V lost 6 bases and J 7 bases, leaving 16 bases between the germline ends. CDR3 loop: CASRGLRDLQPQHF. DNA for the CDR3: TGTGCCAGCAGAGGATTGCGGGATTTGCAGCCCCAGCATTTT.

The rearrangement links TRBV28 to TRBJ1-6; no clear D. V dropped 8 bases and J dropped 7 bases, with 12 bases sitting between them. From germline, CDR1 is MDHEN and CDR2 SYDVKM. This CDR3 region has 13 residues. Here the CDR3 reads CASGYSTNSPLHF. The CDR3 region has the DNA TGTGCCAGCGGTTACAGTACCAATTCACCCCTCCACTTT.

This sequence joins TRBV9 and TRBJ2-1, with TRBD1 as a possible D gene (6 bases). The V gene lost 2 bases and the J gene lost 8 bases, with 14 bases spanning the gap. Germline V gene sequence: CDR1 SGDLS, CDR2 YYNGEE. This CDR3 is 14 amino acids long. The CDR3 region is CASSVSGTTDEQFF. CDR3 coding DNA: TGTGCCAGCAGCGTCTCCGGGACAACGGATGAGCAGTTCTTC.

CDR3 nucleotide sequence: TGTGCCATCAGTGACACGGCCGTGGGGGGCGAGCAGTACTTC. Protein product: CAISDTAVGGEQYF. This rearrangement joins TRBV10-3 to TRBJ2-7, with D possibly being TRBD2 (6 bases). CDR3 length equals 14 residues. Germline V lookup: CDR1 ENHRY, CDR2 SYGVKD. Trimming left V 3 bases short and J 6 bases short, with 15 bases between.

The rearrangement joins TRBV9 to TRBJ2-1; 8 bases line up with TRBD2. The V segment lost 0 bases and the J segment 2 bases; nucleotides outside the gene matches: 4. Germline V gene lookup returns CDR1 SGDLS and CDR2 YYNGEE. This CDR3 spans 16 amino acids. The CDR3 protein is CASSVAAAGAYNEQFF. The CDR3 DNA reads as TGTGCCAGCAGCGTAGCAGCAGCGGGAGCCTACAATGAGCAGTTCTTC.

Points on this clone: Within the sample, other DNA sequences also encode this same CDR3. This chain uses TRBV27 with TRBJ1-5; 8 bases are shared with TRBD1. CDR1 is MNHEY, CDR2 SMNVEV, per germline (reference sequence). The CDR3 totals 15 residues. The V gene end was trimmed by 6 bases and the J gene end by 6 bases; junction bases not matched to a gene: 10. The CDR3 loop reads CASSLDGTGGQPQHF. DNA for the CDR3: TGTGCCAGCAGCCTAGACGGGACAGGCGGTCAGCCCCAGCATTTT.

CDR3 region: CASSSGTVSGNTIYF. The CDR3 DNA is TGTGCCAGCAGCTCCGGGACTGTGTCTGGAAACACCATATATTTT. The V call is TRBV6-6, the J call TRBJ1-3; D is possibly TRBD1 (5 bases). Trimming shortened V by 6 bases and J by 1 base, and 13 bases separated the two germline ends. This CDR3 is built from 15 residues. Germline lookup yields CDR1 MNHNY and CDR2 SVGAGI (reference sequence).

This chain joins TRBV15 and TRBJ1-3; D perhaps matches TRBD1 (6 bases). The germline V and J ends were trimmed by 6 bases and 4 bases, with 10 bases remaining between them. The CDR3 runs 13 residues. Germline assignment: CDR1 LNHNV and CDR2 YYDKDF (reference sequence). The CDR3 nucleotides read TGTGCCACCAGGGACAGTTTAGGAAACACCATATATTTT. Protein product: CATRDSLGNTIYF.

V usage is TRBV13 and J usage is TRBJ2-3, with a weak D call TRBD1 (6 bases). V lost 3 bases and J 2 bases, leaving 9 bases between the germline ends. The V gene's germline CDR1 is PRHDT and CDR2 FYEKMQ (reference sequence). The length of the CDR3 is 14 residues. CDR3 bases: TGTGCCAGCAGCTTCGACAGGAACACAGATACGCAGTATTTT. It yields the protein CASSFDRNTDTQYF. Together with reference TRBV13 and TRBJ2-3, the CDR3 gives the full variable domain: AAGVIQSPRHLIKEKRETATLKCYPIPRHDTVYWYQQGPGQDPQFLISFYEKMQSDKGSIPDRFSAQQFSDYHSELNMSSLELGDSALYFCASSFDRNTDTQYFGPGTRLTVL.

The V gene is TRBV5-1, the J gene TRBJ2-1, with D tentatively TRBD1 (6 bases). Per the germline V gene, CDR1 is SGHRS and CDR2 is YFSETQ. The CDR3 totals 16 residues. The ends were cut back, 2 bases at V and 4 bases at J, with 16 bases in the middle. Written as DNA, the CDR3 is TGCGCCAGCAGCTTCGGACAGAGGAGTTATTACAATGAGCAGTTCTTC. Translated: CASSFGQRSYYNEQFF.

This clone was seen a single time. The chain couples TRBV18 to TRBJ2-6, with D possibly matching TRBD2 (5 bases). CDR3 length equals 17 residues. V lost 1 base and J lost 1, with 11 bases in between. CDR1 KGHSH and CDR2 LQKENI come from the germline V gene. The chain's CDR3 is CASSPRSTGSGANVLTF. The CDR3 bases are TGTGCCAGCTCACCACGTTCTACGGGGTCTGGGGCCAACGTCCTGACTTTC. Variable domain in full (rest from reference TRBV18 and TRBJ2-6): NAGVMQNPRHLVRRRGQEARLRCSPMKGHSHVYWYRQLPEEGLKFMVYLQKENIIDESGMPKERFSAEFPKEGPSILRIQQVVRGDSAAYFCASSPRSTGSGANVLTFGAGSRLTVL.

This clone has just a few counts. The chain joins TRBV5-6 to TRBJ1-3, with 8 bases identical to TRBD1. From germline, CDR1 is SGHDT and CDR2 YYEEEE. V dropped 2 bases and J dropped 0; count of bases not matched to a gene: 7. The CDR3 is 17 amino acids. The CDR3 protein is CASSFNRGANSGNTIYF. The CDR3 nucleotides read TGTGCCAGCAGCTTCAACAGGGGGGCCAACTCTGGAAACACCATATATTTT.